A selection of T cell receptor beta chains follows, all from one sample in a study of blood T cell repertoires in COVID-19. Sequencing used immunoSEQ multiplex PCR; TCRdb keeps in-frame clones, though not all of them. The sample has 60,000 to 70,000 clones, roughly 86% seen once. The sample taken for sequencing was peripheral blood. Receptor source: a man aged 40-55 years with COVID-19, enrolled during active disease. The CDR3 runs from the conserved cysteine through the conserved F or W. The D gene is left open where the match is weak. Some rows have no size entry. The others give once, few or many, or a class for an expanded clone.

j_call: TRBJ2-7; d_call: TRBD1; v_call: TRBV5-1; clone_size: NA; cdr3_nt: TGCGCCAGCAGCTTGGCCGGGACAGGTTCCTACGAGCAGTACTTC; cdr3_aa: CASSLAGTGSYEQYF
j_call: TRBJ2-1; d_call: TRBD2; v_call: TRBV30; clone_size: NA; cdr3_nt: TGTGCCTGGAGTGGGACTAGCCCCTCTAATGAGCAGTTCTTC; cdr3_aa: CAWSGTSPSNEQFF
j_call: TRBJ1-2; d_call: NA; v_call: TRBV6-6; clone_size: NA; cdr3_nt: TGTGCCAGCAGTTACCCGGGAGGGGTTAGATATGGCTACACCTTC; cdr3_aa: CASSYPGGVRYGYTF
j_call: TRBJ2-1; d_call: TRBD2; v_call: TRBV4-1; clone_size: NA; cdr3_nt: TGCGCCAGCAGCCCTCAGCGGGGGAGCTCCTACAATGAGCGGTTCTTC; cdr3_aa: CASSPQRGSSYNERFF
j_call: TRBJ2-5; d_call: TRBD1; v_call: TRBV6-1; clone_size: NA; cdr3_nt: TGTGCCAGCAGTGAAAGTTTTGGACAGGGTCACCAAGAGACCCAGTACTTC; cdr3_aa: CASSESFGQGHQETQYF
j_call: TRBJ1-1; d_call: NA; v_call: TRBV30; clone_size: NA; cdr3_nt: TGTGCCCTCAGCAGAGCAGGGCAGGGGACTGAAGCTTTCTTT; cdr3_aa: CALSRAGQGTEAFF
j_call: TRBJ1-4; d_call: NA; v_call: TRBV5-4; clone_size: once; cdr3_nt: TGTGCCAGCAGCTTGGGACAGCGTAATGAAAAACTGTTTTTT; cdr3_aa: CASSLGQRNEKLFF
j_call: TRBJ1-6; d_call: TRBD1; v_call: TRBV5-4; clone_size: NA; cdr3_nt: TGTGCCAGCAGCGGACGGGACAGAGCAGGTTCACCCCTCCACTTT; cdr3_aa: CASSGRDRAGSPLHF
j_call: TRBJ1-2; d_call: TRBD1; v_call: TRBV7-9; clone_size: NA; cdr3_nt: TGTGCCAGCAGCCGTGACAGGGCTGGCTACACCTTC; cdr3_aa: CASSRDRAGYTF
j_call: TRBJ1-5; d_call: NA; v_call: TRBV19; clone_size: NA; cdr3_nt: TGTGCCAGTAGCGGACAGTCCAATCAGCCCCAGCATTTT; cdr3_aa: CASSGQSNQPQHF
j_call: TRBJ2-3; d_call: NA; v_call: TRBV7-9; clone_size: once; cdr3_nt: TGTGCCAGCAGCTCACCCCTTTGGGGGGGGGCGTCAGATACGCAGTATTTT; cdr3_aa: CASSSPLWGGASDTQYF
j_call: TRBJ2-7; d_call: TRBD2; v_call: TRBV6-1; clone_size: few; cdr3_nt: TGTGCCAGCAGTGAGCGGGGAGGGTCCTACGAGCAGTACTTC; cdr3_aa: CASSERGGSYEQYF
j_call: TRBJ1-6; d_call: TRBD1; v_call: TRBV28; clone_size: NA; cdr3_nt: TGTGCCAGCAGTTTCTCCGGGACAGGGGCCAATAGCCACTTT; cdr3_aa: CASSFSGTGANSHF
j_call: TRBJ1-3; d_call: NA; v_call: TRBV6-5; clone_size: few; cdr3_nt: TGTGCCAGCAGTTATTCTGTCTCTGGAAACACCATATATTTT; cdr3_aa: CASSYSVSGNTIYF
j_call: TRBJ1-1; d_call: TRBD1; v_call: TRBV6-5; clone_size: once; cdr3_nt: TGTGCCAGCAGTTTCCAAACAGGGGGAACTGAAGCTTTCTTT; cdr3_aa: CASSFQTGGTEAFF
j_call: TRBJ2-3; d_call: TRBD2; v_call: TRBV10-3; clone_size: NA; cdr3_nt: TGTGCCATCAGCCCAGCGGGGGGGCCGGCGGATACGCAGTATTTT; cdr3_aa: CAISPAGGPADTQYF
j_call: TRBJ2-2; d_call: NA; v_call: TRBV6-5; clone_size: NA; cdr3_nt: TGTGCCAGCAGAGTGCCAGGGAACACCGGGGAGCTGTTTTTT; cdr3_aa: CASRVPGNTGELFF
j_call: TRBJ2-7; d_call: NA; v_call: TRBV30; clone_size: NA; cdr3_nt: TGTGCCTGGAGTGGTCTACCCTACGAGCAGTACTTC; cdr3_aa: CAWSGLPYEQYF
j_call: TRBJ1-6; d_call: NA; v_call: TRBV3-1/TRBV3-2; clone_size: once; cdr3_nt: TGTGCCAGCAGCCAAGAGGCGACACCGGTACTTTCACCCCTCCACTTT; cdr3_aa: CASSQEATPVLSPLHF
j_call: TRBJ2-7; d_call: TRBD2; v_call: TRBV6-1; clone_size: NA; cdr3_nt: TGTGCCAGCAGTGAGGAGGCGGGACTAGCCCACGAGCAGTACTTC; cdr3_aa: CASSEEAGLAHEQYF
j_call: TRBJ2-2; d_call: TRBD1; v_call: TRBV7-2; clone_size: few; cdr3_nt: TGTGCCAGCAGCTTTGTAGGGACAGGGTTCACCGGGGAGCTGTTTTTT; cdr3_aa: CASSFVGTGFTGELFF
j_call: TRBJ2-7; d_call: NA; v_call: TRBV4-1; clone_size: NA; cdr3_nt: TGCGCCAGCAGCCAAGAAGCTGCCGCCTACGAGCAGTACTTC; cdr3_aa: CASSQEAAAYEQYF
j_call: TRBJ1-2; d_call: NA; v_call: TRBV29-1; clone_size: NA; cdr3_nt: TGCAGCGTTGACAGGGACTATGGCTACACCTTC; cdr3_aa: CSVDRDYGYTF
j_call: TRBJ1-4; d_call: NA; v_call: TRBV7-6; clone_size: NA; cdr3_nt: TGTGCCAGCAGCTTAGCGGCGGGCAATAATGAAAAACTGTTTTTT; cdr3_aa: CASSLAAGNNEKLFF
j_call: TRBJ2-7; d_call: NA; v_call: TRBV15; clone_size: NA; cdr3_nt: TGTGCCACCAGGGACAACTCCTACGAGCAGTACTTC; cdr3_aa: CATRDNSYEQYF
j_call: TRBJ2-3; d_call: NA; v_call: TRBV5-5; clone_size: NA; cdr3_nt: TGTGCCAGCAGCTTGGCACTAGACACAGATACGCAGTATTTT; cdr3_aa: CASSLALDTDTQYF
j_call: TRBJ2-7; d_call: TRBD2; v_call: TRBV7-2; clone_size: NA; cdr3_nt: TGTGCCAGCAGCCCCTCGGGTAGCGGGGGGGCTGGCGAGCAGTACTTC; cdr3_aa: CASSPSGSGGAGEQYF
j_call: TRBJ2-7; d_call: TRBD2; v_call: TRBV18; clone_size: NA; cdr3_nt: TGTGCCAGCTCGGGGGGGGACCAGCCCTACGAGCAGTACTTC; cdr3_aa: CASSGGDQPYEQYF
j_call: TRBJ2-2; d_call: NA; v_call: TRBV9; clone_size: NA; cdr3_nt: TGTGCCAGCAGCGTAGCGGGGAATATGGGCACCGGGGAGCTGTTTTTT; cdr3_aa: CASSVAGNMGTGELFF
j_call: TRBJ1-3; d_call: NA; v_call: TRBV3-1/TRBV3-2; clone_size: NA; cdr3_nt: TGTGCCAGCAGCCAGATGCCGGGACACAACTCTGGAAACACCATATATTTT; cdr3_aa: CASSQMPGHNSGNTIYF
j_call: TRBJ1-5; d_call: NA; v_call: TRBV10-3; clone_size: NA; cdr3_nt: TGTGCCATCGGCGGACAGAACAATCAGCCCCAGCATTTT; cdr3_aa: CAIGGQNNQPQHF
j_call: TRBJ2-7; d_call: TRBD1; v_call: TRBV7-9; clone_size: NA; cdr3_nt: TGTGCCAGCAGCCGGCCGGGACAGGGCGAGCAGTACTTC; cdr3_aa: CASSRPGQGEQYF
j_call: TRBJ2-1; d_call: TRBD1; v_call: TRBV6-4; clone_size: NA; cdr3_nt: TGTGCCAGCAGTGACTGGGACAGGGGCAATGAGCAGTTCTTC; cdr3_aa: CASSDWDRGNEQFF
j_call: TRBJ2-1; d_call: NA; v_call: TRBV11-2; clone_size: once; cdr3_nt: TGTGCCAGCAGCTTAGATTTCGCGGGCAATGAGCAGTTCTTC; cdr3_aa: CASSLDFAGNEQFF
j_call: TRBJ2-7; d_call: TRBD2; v_call: TRBV11-3; clone_size: NA; cdr3_nt: TGTGCCAGCAGTCGAGCGGGGGGAGCCTACGAGCAGTACTTC; cdr3_aa: CASSRAGGAYEQYF
j_call: TRBJ1-2; d_call: TRBD1; v_call: TRBV29-1; clone_size: NA; cdr3_nt: TGCAGCGTTCAGGGGGCCTATGGCTACACCTTC; cdr3_aa: CSVQGAYGYTF
j_call: TRBJ2-7; d_call: NA; v_call: TRBV28; clone_size: NA; cdr3_nt: TGTGCCAGCAGTTTTAATGGGGCATACGAGCAGTACTTC; cdr3_aa: CASSFNGAYEQYF
j_call: TRBJ2-1; d_call: NA; v_call: TRBV9; clone_size: once; cdr3_nt: TGTGCCAGCAGCGTAGGGACGAGGGAAAAGGAGTTCTTC; cdr3_aa: CASSVGTREKEFF
j_call: TRBJ2-5; d_call: TRBD1; v_call: TRBV5-5; clone_size: NA; cdr3_nt: TGTGCCAGCAGCTCAGACAGGGTCCCAACCGCGTCCCAGTACTTC; cdr3_aa: CASSSDRVPTASQYF
j_call: TRBJ1-6; d_call: NA; v_call: TRBV3-1/TRBV3-2; clone_size: NA; cdr3_nt: TGTGCCAGCAGCCAACTGACAGATTATAATTCACCCCTCCACTTT; cdr3_aa: CASSQLTDYNSPLHF
j_call: TRBJ2-2; d_call: TRBD1; v_call: TRBV6-5; clone_size: NA; cdr3_nt: TGTGCCAGCAGCTACTCCGGGACAGGGGGCACCGGGGAGCTGTTTTTT; cdr3_aa: CASSYSGTGGTGELFF
j_call: TRBJ1-5; d_call: TRBD1; v_call: TRBV5-5; clone_size: NA; cdr3_nt: TGTGCCAGCAGCTGGAGACAGGGTGGGCAGCCCCAGCATTTT; cdr3_aa: CASSWRQGGQPQHF
j_call: TRBJ1-1; d_call: TRBD1; v_call: TRBV6-6; clone_size: NA; cdr3_nt: TGTGCCAGCGGAACTTACAGGGGGCCCAACACTGAAGCTTTCTTT; cdr3_aa: CASGTYRGPNTEAFF
j_call: TRBJ1-2; d_call: NA; v_call: TRBV2; clone_size: NA; cdr3_nt: TGTGCCAGCAGTGAGGCCGGGAGGGACACCCCGCATGGCTACACCTTC; cdr3_aa: CASSEAGRDTPHGYTF
j_call: TRBJ2-1; d_call: TRBD2; v_call: TRBV4-1; clone_size: NA; cdr3_nt: TGCGCCAGCACAATACGAGCGGGGGGAACCTACAATGAGCAGTTCTTC; cdr3_aa: CASTIRAGGTYNEQFF
j_call: TRBJ1-1; d_call: NA; v_call: TRBV12-5; clone_size: NA; cdr3_nt: TGTGCTAGTGGTTTGGTCACTCCAATTCCAGGGAACACTGAAGCTTTCTTT; cdr3_aa: CASGLVTPIPGNTEAFF
j_call: TRBJ1-3; d_call: NA; v_call: TRBV6-1; clone_size: NA; cdr3_nt: TGTGCCAGCAGTGATCTTCTTGGGGCTCCCACTGCTGGAAACACCATATATTTT; cdr3_aa: CASSDLLGAPTAGNTIYF
j_call: TRBJ1-4; d_call: TRBD1; v_call: TRBV3-1/TRBV3-2; clone_size: NA; cdr3_nt: TGTGCCAGCAGCTCGGGACAGATTAATGAAAAACTGTTTTTT; cdr3_aa: CASSSGQINEKLFF
j_call: TRBJ2-1; d_call: NA; v_call: TRBV6-6; clone_size: once; cdr3_nt: TGTGCCAGCAGTTACCGGCGGGACAATGAGCAGTTCTTC; cdr3_aa: CASSYRRDNEQFF
j_call: TRBJ2-5; d_call: TRBD1; v_call: TRBV19; clone_size: NA; cdr3_nt: TGTGCCAGTAGTATGGGGACAGCCTACCAAGAGACCCAGTACTTC; cdr3_aa: CASSMGTAYQETQYF
j_call: TRBJ2-7; d_call: TRBD1; v_call: TRBV10-3; clone_size: NA; cdr3_nt: TGTGCCACCCGGGACAGGGAGTACGAGCAGTACTTC; cdr3_aa: CATRDREYEQYF
j_call: TRBJ1-3; d_call: NA; v_call: TRBV3-1/TRBV3-2; clone_size: NA; cdr3_nt: TGTGCCAGCAGCCAAGGGGGCGGGGTACGCATATATTTT; cdr3_aa: CASSQGGGVRIYF
j_call: TRBJ2-5; d_call: NA; v_call: TRBV3-1/TRBV3-2; clone_size: NA; cdr3_nt: TGTGCCAGCAGCCAAGTCGGGGGAGCCGGGAAGACCCAGTACTTC; cdr3_aa: CASSQVGGAGKTQYF
j_call: TRBJ2-5; d_call: TRBD2; v_call: TRBV6-6; clone_size: few; cdr3_nt: TGTGCCAGCAGTCAAATCTCCAATAGCGGGGGGGCCGGGACGGAGACCCAGTACTTC; cdr3_aa: CASSQISNSGGAGTETQYF
j_call: TRBJ1-2; d_call: NA; v_call: TRBV6-6; clone_size: NA; cdr3_nt: TGTGCCAGCAGCCCGGTGTTAGCACCCACAACCTATGGCTACACCTTC; cdr3_aa: CASSPVLAPTTYGYTF